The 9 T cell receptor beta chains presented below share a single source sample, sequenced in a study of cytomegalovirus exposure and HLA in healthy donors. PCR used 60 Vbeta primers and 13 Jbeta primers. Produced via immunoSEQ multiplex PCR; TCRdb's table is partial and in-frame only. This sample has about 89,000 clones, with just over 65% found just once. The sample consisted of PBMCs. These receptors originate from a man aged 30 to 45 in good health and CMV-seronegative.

The CDR3 here is CAGRRQGNYGYTF. CDR3 in DNA: TGTGCCGGTAGAAGACAGGGTAACTATGGCTACACCTTC. The V and J genes are TRBV28 and TRBJ1-2, with 7 bases that match TRBD1. The CDR3 covers 13 residues. Trimming took 11 bases from V and 1 from J; bases not matched to a gene: 7. Germline CDR1 reads MDHEN; CDR2 reads SYDVKM.

The CDR3 DNA is TGTGCCAGCAGCGTCGGGCTAGCGGTGGGTGAGCAGTTCTTC. The encoded protein is CASSVGLAVGEQFF. The rearrangement joins TRBV9 to TRBJ2-1; 7 bases are shared with TRBD2. The germline V gene has CDR1 SGDLS and CDR2 YYNGEE. J gave up 9 bases and V 2 bases, and 8 bases lay outside the gene matches. There are 14 residues in the CDR3.

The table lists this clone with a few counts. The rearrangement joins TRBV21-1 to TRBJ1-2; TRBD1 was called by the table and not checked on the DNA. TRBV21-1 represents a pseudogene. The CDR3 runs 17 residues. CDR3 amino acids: CASSKVEWQGEPGGYTF. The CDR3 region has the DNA TGTGCCAGCAGCAAAGTGGAGTGGCAGGGGGAACCGGGTGGCTACACCTTC.

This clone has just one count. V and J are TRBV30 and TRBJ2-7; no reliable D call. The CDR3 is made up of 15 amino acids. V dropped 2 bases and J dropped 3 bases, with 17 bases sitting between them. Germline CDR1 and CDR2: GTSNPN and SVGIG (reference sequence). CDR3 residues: CAWSPRSVTVYEQYF. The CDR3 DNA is TGTGCCTGGAGTCCCCGGTCGGTTACCGTCTACGAGCAGTACTTC.

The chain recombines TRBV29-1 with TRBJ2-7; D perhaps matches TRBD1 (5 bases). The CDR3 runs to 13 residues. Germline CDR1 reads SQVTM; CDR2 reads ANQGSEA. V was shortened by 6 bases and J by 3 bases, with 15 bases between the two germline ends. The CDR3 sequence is CSVVLGHVYEQYF. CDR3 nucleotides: TGCAGCGTCGTCCTCGGACACGTCTACGAGCAGTACTTC.

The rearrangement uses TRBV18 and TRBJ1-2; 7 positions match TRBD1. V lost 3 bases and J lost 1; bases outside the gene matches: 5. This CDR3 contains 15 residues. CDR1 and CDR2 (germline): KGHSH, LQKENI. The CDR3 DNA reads TGTGCCAGCTCACCTTGGACAGGCGATAACTATGGCTACACCTTC. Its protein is CASSPWTGDNYGYTF.

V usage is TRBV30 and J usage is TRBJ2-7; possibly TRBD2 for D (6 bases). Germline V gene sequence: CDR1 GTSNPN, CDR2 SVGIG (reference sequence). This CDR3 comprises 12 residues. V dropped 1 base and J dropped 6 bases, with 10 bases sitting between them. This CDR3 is CAWSAVGGEQYF. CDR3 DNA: TGTGCCTGGAGTGCCGTCGGGGGCGAGCAGTACTTC.

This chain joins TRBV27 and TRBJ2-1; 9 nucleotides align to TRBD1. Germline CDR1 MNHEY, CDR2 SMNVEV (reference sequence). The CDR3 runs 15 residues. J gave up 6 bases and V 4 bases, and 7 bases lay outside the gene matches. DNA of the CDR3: TGTGCCAGCAGTTCCGGGACAGGGAATTTCAATGAGCAGTTCTTC. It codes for CASSSGTGNFNEQFF.

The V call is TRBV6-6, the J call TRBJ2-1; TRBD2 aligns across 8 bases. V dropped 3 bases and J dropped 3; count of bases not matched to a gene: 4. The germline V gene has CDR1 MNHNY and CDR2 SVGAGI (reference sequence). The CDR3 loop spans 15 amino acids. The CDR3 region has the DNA TGTGCCAGCAGTTATATGAGCGGGGGCTACAATGAGCAGTTCTTC. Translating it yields CASSYMSGGYNEQFF.